This T cell receptor beta chain is drawn from a study of T cell responses to AZD1222 COVID-19 vaccine. Whole-study results and caveats: At baseline, seropositivity was found in only a handful of AZD1222 recipients. CD4 TCRs associated with vaccination spanned spike, dominating at 160-218 and 743-854.

The protocol was immunoSEQ multiplex PCR, while the TCRdb copy is restricted to in-frame clones and leaves out a portion. The data show 110,000 to 150,000 clones, around 92% seen once. Deletions cut 2 bases from V and 0 bases from J, with 11 bases between. In germline, CDR1 is WSHSY, CDR2 SAAADI. CDR3 length: 16 residues. In regard to this clone: The target antigen is unknown.

The rearrangement links TRBV10-2 to TRBJ1-3, with D possibly TRBD1 on 5 matching bases. The sequence derives from an adult who received the AZD1222 COVID-19 vaccine. Sequenced here: peripheral blood, sampled 28 days after the second AZD1222 dose. The CDR3: CASSETGLNSGNTIYF. The CDR3 DNA reads TGCGCCAGCAGTGAGACGGGACTCAACTCTGGAAACACCATATATTTT.